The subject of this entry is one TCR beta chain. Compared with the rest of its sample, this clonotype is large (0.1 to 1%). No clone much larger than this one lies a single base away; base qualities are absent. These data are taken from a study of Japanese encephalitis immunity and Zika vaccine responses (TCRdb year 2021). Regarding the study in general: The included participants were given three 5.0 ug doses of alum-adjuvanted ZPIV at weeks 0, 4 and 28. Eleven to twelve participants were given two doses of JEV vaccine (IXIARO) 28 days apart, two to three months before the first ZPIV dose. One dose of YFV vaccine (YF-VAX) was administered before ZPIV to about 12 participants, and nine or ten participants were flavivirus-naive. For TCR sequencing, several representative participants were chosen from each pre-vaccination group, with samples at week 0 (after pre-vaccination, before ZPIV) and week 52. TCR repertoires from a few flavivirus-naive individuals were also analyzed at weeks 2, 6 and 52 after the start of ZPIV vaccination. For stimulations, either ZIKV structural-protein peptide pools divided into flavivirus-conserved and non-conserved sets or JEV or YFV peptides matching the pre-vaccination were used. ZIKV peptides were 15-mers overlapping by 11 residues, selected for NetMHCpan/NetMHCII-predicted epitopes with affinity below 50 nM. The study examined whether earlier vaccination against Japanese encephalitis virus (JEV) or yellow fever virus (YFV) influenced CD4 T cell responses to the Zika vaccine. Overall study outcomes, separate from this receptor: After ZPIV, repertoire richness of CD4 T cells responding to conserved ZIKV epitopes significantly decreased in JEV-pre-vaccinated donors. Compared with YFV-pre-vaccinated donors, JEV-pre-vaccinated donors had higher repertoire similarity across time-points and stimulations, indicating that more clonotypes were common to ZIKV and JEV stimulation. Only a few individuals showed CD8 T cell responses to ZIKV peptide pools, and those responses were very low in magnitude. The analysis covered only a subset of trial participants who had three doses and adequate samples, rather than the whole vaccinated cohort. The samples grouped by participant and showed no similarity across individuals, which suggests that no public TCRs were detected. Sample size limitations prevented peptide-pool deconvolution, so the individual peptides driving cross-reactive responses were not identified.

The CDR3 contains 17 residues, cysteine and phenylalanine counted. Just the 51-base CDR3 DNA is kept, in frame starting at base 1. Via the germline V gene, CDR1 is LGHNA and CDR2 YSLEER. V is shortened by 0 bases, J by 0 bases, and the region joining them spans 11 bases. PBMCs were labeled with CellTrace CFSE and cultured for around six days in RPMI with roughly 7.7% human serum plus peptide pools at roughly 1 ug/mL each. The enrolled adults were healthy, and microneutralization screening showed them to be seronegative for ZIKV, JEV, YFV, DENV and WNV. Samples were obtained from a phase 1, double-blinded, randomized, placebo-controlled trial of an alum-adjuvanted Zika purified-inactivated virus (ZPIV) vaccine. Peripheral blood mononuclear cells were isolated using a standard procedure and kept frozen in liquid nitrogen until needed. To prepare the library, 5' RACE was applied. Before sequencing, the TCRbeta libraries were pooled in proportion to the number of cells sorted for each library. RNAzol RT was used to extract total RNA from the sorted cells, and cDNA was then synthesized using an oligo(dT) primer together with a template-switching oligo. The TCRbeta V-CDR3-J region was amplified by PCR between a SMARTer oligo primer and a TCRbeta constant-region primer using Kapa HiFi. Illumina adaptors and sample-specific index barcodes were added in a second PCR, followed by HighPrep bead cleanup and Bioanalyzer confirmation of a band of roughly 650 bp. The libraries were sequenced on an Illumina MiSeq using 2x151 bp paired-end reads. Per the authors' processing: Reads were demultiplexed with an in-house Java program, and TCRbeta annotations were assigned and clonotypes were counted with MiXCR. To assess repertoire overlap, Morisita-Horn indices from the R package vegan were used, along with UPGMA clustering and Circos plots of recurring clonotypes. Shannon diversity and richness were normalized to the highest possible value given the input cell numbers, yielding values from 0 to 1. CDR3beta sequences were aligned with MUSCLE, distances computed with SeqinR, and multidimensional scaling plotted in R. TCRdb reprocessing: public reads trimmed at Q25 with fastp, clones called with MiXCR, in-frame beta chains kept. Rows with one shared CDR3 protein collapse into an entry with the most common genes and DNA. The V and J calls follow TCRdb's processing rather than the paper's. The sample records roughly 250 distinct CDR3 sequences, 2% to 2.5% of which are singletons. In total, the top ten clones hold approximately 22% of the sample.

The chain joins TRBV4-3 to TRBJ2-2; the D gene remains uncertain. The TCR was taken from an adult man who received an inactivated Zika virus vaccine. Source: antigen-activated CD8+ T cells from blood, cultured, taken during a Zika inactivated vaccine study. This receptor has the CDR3 CASSQEGEATNTGELFF. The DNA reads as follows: TGCGCCAGCAGCCAAGAGGGCGAGGCGACGAACACCGGGGAGCTGTTTTTT.